This T cell receptor beta chain is drawn from a study of shared clonotypes between healthy human individuals. This clone was seen a single time. The antigen is not known. The V and J ends lost 6 bases and 4 bases respectively, with 11 bases between them. Germline V gene data show CDR1 as MNHEY and CDR2 as SVGAGI. This CDR3 has 13 amino acids. The data were produced by immunoSEQ multiplex PCR, yet TCRdb's version contains in-frame clones alone and is incomplete. This table holds 2 million to 2.5 million clones, 80% to 95% found once. The study's findings and limits: Four donors held roughly 5% of naive CD4 clonotypes in common.

Naive CD45RA+ and memory CD45RA-negative subsets were split from CD4+ cells. The rearrangement joins TRBV6-5 to TRBJ2-3; possibly TRBD1 for D (5 bases). What was sequenced was naive CD4+ T cells from PBMCs. The sample's subset: CD45RA+ positively selected. This sequence was found in a man aged 18-30 years in good health. Some clones in this sample may be carry-over from other donors' samples. CDR3 region: CASSQWTSDTQYF. CDR3 bases: TGTGCCAGCAGCCAATGGACATCAGATACGCAGTATTTT.